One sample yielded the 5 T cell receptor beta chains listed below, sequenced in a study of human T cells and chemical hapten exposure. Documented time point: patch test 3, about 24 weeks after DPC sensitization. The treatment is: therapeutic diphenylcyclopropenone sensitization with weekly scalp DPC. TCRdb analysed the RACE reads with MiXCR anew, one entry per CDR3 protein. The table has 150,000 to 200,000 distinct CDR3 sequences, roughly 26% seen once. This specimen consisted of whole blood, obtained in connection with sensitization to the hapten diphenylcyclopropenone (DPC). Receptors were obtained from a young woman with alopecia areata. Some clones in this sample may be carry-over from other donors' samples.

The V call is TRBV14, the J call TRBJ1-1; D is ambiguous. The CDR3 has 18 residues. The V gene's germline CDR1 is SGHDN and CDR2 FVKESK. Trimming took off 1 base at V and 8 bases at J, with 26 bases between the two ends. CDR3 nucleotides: TGTGCCAGCAGCCAAGCCCTACTCGGAGGAACTCGGCCCCAAGAAGCTTTCTTT. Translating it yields CASSQALLGGTRPQEAFF.

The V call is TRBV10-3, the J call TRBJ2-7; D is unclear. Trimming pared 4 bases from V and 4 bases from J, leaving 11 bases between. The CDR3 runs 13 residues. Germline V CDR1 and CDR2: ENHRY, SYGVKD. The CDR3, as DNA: TGTGCCATCAGTGTCCCCCTAGGGTACGAGCAGTACTTC. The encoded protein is CAISVPLGYEQYF.

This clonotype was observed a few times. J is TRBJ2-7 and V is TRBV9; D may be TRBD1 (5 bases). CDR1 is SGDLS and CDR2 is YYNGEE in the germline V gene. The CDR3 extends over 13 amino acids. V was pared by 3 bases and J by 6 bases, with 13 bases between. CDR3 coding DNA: TGTGCCAGCAGCGCCCTAGGGGTCAGCGAGCAGTACTTC. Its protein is CASSALGVSEQYF.

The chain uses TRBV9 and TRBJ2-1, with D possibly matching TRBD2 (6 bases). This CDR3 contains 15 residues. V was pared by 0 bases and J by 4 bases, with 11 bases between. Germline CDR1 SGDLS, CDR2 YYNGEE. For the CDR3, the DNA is TGTGCCAGCAGCGTAGGTGGTAGCGGATACAATGAGCAGTTCTTC. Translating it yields CASSVGGSGYNEQFF.

CDR3 nucleotides: TGCAGCGTACTCGGGGGCCTCTCAGGGTCTCGTTACGAGCAGTACTTC. Amino acid sequence: CSVLGGLSGSRYEQYF. The chain links TRBV29-1 to TRBJ2-7; D assignment may be TRBD1 or TRBD2 (6 bases each). CDR1 and CDR2 from the germline V gene are SQVTM and ANQGSEA. CDR3 size: 16 residues. Trimming cost V 6 bases and J 4 bases, with 25 bases left between them.